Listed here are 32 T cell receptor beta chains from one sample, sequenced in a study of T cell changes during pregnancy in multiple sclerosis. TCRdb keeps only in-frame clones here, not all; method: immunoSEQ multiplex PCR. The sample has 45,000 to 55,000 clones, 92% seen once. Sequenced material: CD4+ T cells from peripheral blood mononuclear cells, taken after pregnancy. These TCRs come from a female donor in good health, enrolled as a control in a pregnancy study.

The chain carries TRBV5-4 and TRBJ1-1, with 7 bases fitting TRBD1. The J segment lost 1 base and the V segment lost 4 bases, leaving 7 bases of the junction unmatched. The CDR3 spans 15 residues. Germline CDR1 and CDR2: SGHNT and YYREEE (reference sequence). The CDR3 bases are TGTGCCAGCAGCCCAGGGGGACATTCGAACACTGAAGCTTTCTTT. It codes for CASSPGGHSNTEAFF.

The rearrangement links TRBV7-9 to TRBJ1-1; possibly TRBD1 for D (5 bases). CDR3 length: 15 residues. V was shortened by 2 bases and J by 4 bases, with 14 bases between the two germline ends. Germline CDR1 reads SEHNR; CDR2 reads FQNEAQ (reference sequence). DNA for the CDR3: TGTGCCAGCAGCTTATCCAGCGCGGGGCTCACTGAAGCTTTCTTT. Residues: CASSLSSAGLTEAFF.

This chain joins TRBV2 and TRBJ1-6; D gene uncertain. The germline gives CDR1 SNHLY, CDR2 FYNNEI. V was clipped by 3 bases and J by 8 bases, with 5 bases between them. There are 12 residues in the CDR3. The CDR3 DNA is TGTGCCAGCAGTGATGGCTATTCACCCCTCCACTTT. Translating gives CASSDGYSPLHF.

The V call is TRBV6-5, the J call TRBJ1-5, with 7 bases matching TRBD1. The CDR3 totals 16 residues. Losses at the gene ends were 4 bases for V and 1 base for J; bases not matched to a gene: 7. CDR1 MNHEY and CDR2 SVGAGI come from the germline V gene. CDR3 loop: CASSFHRGASNQPQHF. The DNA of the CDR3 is TGTGCCAGCAGTTTTCACAGGGGAGCCAGCAATCAGCCCCAGCATTTT.

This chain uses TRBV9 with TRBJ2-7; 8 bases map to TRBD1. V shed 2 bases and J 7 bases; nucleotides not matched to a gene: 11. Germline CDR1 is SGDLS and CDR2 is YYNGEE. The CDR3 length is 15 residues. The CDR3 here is CASSVGQGESKEQYF. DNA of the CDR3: TGTGCCAGCAGCGTCGGACAGGGCGAGTCTAAAGAGCAGTACTTC.

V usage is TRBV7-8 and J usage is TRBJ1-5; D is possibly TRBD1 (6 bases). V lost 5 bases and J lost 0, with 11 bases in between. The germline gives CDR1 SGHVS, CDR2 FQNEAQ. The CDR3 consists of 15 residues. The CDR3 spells CASSAPGDSNQPQHF. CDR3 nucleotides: TGTGCCAGCAGCGCACCAGGGGATAGCAATCAGCCCCAGCATTTT.

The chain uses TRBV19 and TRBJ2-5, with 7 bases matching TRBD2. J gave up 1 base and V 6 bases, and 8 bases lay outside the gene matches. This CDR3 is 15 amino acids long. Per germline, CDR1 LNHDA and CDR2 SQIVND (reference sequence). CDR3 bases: TGTGCCAGTAGCCATCCGGGGGGACCCCAAGAGACCCAGTACTTC. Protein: CASSHPGGPQETQYF.

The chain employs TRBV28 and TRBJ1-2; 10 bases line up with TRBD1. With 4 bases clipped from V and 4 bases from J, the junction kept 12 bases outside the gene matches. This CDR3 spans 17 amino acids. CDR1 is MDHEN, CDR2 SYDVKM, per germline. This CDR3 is CASSSPTGGYLGYGYTF. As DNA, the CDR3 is TGTGCCAGCAGTTCTCCGACAGGGGGCTACTTAGGCTATGGCTACACCTTC.

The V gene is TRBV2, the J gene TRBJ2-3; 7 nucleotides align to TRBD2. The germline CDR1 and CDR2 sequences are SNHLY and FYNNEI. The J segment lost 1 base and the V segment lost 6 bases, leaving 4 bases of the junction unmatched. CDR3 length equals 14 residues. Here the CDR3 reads CASRSGERTDTQYF. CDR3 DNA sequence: TGTGCCAGCAGGAGCGGGGAGCGCACAGATACGCAGTATTTT.

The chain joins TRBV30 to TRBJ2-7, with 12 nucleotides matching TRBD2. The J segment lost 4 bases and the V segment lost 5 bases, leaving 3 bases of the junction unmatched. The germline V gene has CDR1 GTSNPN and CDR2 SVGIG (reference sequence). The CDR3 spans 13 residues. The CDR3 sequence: CAWALAGGYEQYF. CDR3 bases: TGTGCCTGGGCTCTAGCGGGGGGGTACGAGCAGTACTTC.

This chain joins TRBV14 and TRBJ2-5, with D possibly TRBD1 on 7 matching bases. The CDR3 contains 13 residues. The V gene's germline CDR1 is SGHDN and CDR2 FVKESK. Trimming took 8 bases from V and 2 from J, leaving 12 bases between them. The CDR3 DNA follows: TGTGCCAGCCGCGGGACAGCACAAGAGACCCAGTACTTC. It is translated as CASRGTAQETQYF.

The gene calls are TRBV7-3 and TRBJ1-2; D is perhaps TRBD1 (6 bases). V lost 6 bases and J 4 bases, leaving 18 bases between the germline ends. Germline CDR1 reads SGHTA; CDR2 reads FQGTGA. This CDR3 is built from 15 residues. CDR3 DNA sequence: TGTGCCAGCAGTCTCTTTCATACAGGGCGCTATGGCTACACCTTC. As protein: CASSLFHTGRYGYTF.

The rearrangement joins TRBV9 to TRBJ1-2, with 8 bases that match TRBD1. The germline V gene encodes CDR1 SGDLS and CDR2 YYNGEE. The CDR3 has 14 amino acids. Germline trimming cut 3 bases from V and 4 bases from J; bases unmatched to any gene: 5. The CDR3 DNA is TGTGCCAGCAGCGGCGACAGGGGAGGCTATGGCTACACCTTC. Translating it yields CASSGDRGGYGYTF.

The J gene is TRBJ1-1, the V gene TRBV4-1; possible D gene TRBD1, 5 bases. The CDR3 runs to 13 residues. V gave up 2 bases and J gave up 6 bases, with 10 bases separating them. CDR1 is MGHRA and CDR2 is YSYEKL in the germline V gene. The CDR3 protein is CASSQWGVPEAFF. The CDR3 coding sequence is TGCGCCAGCAGCCAATGGGGGGTTCCTGAAGCTTTCTTT.

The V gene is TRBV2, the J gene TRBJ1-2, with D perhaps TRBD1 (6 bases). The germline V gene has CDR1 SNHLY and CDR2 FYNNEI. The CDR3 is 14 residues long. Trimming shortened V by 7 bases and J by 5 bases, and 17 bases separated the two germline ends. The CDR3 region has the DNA TGTGCCAGCACCGAGAGGTGGCAGGGGTATGGCTACACCTTC. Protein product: CASTERWQGYGYTF.

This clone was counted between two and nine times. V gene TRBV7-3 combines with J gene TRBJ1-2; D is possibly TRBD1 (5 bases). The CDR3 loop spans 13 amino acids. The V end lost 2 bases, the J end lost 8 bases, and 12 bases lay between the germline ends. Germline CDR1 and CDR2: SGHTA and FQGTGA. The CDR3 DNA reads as TGTGCCAGCAGCTTACAGGGTACGGAGGGCTACACCTTC. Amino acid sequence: CASSLQGTEGYTF.

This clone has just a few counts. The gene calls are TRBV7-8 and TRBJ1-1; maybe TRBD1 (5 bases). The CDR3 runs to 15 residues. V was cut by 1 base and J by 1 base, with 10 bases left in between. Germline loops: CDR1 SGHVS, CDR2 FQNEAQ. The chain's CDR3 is CASSLGPGGNTEAFF. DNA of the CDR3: TGTGCCAGCAGCTTAGGCCCCGGGGGGAACACTGAAGCTTTCTTT.

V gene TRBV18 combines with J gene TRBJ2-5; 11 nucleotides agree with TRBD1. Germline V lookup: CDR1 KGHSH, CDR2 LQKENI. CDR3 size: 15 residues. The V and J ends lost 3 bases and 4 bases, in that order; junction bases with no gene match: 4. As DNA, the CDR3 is TGTGCCAGCTCACCCGGGACAGGGGGTACAGAGACCCAGTACTTC. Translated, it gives CASSPGTGGTETQYF.

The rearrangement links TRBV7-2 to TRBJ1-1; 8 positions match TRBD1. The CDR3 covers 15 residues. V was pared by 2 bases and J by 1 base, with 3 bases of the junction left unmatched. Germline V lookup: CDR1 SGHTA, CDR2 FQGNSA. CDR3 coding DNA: TGTGCCAGCAGCTTAACAGGGGGGCCGAACACTGAAGCTTTCTTT. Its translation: CASSLTGGPNTEAFF.

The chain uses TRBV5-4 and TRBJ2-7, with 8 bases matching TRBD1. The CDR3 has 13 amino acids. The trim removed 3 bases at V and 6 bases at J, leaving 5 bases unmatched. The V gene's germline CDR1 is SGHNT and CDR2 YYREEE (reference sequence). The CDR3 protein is CASSYPQGAEQYF. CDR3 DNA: TGTGCCAGCAGCTATCCTCAGGGGGCCGAGCAGTACTTC.

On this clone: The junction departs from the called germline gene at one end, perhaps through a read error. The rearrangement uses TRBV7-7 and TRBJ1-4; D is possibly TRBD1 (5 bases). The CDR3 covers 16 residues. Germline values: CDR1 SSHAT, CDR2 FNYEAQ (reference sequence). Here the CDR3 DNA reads TGTGCTAGCAGCTTTAAGGGCGGGGCCCCCTATGAAAAACTGTTTTTT. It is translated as CASSFKGGAPYEKLFF.

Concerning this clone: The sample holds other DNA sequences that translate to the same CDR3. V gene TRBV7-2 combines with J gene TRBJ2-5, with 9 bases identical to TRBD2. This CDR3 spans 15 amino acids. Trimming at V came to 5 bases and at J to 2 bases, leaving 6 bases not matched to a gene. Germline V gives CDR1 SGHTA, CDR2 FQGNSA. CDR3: CASSLPGLAQETQYF. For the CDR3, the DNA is TGTGCCAGCAGCCTGCCGGGACTAGCACAAGAGACCCAGTACTTC.

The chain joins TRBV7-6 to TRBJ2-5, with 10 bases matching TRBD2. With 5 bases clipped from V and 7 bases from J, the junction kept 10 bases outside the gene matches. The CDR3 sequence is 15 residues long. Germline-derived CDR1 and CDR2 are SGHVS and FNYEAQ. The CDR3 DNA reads TGTGCCAGCAGCCCCCTTCCCGGGACTAGCGTGACCCAGTACTTC. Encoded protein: CASSPLPGTSVTQYF.

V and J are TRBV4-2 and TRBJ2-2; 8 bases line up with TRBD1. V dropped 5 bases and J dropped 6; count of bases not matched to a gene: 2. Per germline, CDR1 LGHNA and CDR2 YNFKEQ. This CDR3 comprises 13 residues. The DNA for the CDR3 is TGTGCCAGCAGCGAACAGGGGGCCGGGGAGCTGTTTTTT. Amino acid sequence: CASSEQGAGELFF.

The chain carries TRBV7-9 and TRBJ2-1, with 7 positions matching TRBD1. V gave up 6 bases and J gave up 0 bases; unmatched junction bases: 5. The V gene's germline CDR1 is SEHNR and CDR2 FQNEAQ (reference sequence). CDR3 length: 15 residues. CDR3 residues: CASRVGTVSYNEQFF. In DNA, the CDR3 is TGTGCCAGCAGGGTCGGGACAGTCTCCTACAATGAGCAGTTCTTC.

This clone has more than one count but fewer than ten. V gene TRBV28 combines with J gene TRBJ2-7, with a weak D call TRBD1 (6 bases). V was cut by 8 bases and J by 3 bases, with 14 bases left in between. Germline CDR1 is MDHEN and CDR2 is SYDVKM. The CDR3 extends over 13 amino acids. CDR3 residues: CASRRQGIYEQYF. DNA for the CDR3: TGTGCCAGCCGAAGGCAGGGGATCTACGAGCAGTACTTC.

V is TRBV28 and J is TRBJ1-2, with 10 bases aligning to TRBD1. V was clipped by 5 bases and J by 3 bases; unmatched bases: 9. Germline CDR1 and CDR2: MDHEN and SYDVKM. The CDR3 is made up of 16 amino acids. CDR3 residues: CASSTYWDRGDYGYTF. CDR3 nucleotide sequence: TGTGCCAGCAGTACCTATTGGGACAGGGGAGACTATGGCTACACCTTC.

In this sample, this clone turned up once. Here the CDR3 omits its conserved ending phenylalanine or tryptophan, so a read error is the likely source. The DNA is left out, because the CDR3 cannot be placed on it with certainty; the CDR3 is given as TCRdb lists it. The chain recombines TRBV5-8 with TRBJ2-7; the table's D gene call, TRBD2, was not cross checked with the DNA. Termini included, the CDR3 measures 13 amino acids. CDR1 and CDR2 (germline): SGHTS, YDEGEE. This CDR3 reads CASSLFFSGGAVC.

In nucleotides, the CDR3 is TGTGCCAGTGCGCGACAGGGTGGTACTGAAGCTTTCTTT. Protein product: CASARQGGTEAFF. The chain uses TRBV19 and TRBJ1-1; 7 nucleotides align to TRBD1. J was trimmed by 5 bases and V by 8 bases; bases with no gene match: 8. Germline values: CDR1 LNHDA, CDR2 SQIVND (reference sequence). The CDR3 has 13 amino acids.

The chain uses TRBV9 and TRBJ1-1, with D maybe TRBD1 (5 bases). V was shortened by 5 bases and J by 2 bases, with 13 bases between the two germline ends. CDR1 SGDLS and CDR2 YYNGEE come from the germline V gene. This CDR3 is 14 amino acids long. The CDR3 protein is CASRADIGNTEAFF. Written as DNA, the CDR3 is TGTGCCAGCAGGGCGGACATTGGCAACACTGAAGCTTTCTTT.

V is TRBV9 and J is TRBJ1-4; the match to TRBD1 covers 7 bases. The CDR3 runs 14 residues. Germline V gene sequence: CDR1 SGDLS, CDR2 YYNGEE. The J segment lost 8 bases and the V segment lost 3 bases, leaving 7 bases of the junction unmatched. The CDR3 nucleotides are TGTGCCAGCAGCGCCCAGGGGGTTAACGAAAAACTGTTTTTT. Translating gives CASSAQGVNEKLFF.

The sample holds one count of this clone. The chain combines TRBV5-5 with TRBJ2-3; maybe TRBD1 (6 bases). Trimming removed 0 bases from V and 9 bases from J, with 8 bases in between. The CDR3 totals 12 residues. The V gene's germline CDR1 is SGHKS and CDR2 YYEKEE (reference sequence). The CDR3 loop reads CASSLEQGTQYF. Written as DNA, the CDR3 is TGTGCCAGCAGCTTGGAACAGGGAACGCAGTATTTT.